This note documents a single T cell receptor beta chain sequence. The J segment lost 0 bases and the V segment lost 3 bases, leaving 0 bases of the junction unmatched. There are 15 residues in the CDR3. Looked up from germline, CDR1 is PRHDT and CDR2 is FYEKMQ (reference sequence). This entry comes from a study of blood T cell repertoires in COVID-19. Overall study context: Acute and convalescent COVID-19 specimens originated in the United States, Italy and Spain.

As handled by the study authors: Researchers report that nucleated cell counts were estimated from reference gene primer amplification. Method: immunoSEQ multiplex PCR; TCRdb's copy keeps in-frame clones and lacks some. That table supplies the V and J calls and clone size; D and trimming were determined from the DNA. This sample has fewer than 450,000 clones, with 90% to 95% found just once. The receptor was derived from a woman aged 18-30 years who had recovered from COVID-19. The V call is TRBV13, the J call TRBJ2-1, with 9 positions matching TRBD2. The sample was peripheral blood. This chain's CDR3 is CASSFSGSSYNEQFF. As DNA, the CDR3 is TGTGCCAGCAGCTTTAGCGGGAGCTCCTACAATGAGCAGTTCTTC.